This T cell receptor (beta chain) was found in a study of regulatory T cells in long-lasting Graves disease. Building the TCR beta libraries relied on iRepertoire HTBI primers, and CDR3 regions underwent Arm-PCR. TCRdb used MiXCR to reprocess the multiplex PCR reads, holding one entry per CDR3 protein. The data hold more than 350,000 distinct CDR3 sequences, with roughly a fifth observed a single time. Time point given: persistent/refractory GD, antithyroid drugs over 5 years with positive TRAb. PBMCs were the source of the RNA used for TCR sequencing. In its sample, this clonotype was seen many times. With 9 bases removed from V and 10 bases from J, the gap between germline ends came to 22 bases. The CDR3 is made up of 15 amino acids. The V gene's germline CDR1 is SNHLY and CDR2 FYNNEI.

The specimen comprised peripheral blood mononuclear cells (PBMCs), sampled when the disease was refractory, from a patient treated with antithyroid drugs. The sequence was collected from a female donor with Graves disease. The V call is TRBV2, the J call TRBJ2-6; tentatively, D is TRBD2 (6 bases). The CDR3 is CASGLRGSGQNVLTF. DNA of the CDR3: TGTGCCAGTGGCCTCCGGGGGTCGGGCCAAAACGTCCTGACTTTC.